The 30 T cell receptor beta chains listed next were all sequenced from one sample in a study of cytomegalovirus exposure and HLA in healthy donors (dated by TCRdb to 2017 to 2019). Library preparation employed the immunoSEQ multiplex PCR assay. A mixture of 60 forward primers for TCR Vbeta segments and 13 reverse primers for TCR Jbeta segments was used in the multiplex PCR. Drawn from immuneACCESS, this table holds only the in-frame rearrangements with V and J called that TCRdb kept. Clones are partly lost; checked studies trace under half to an unresolved V gene and leave the rest unexplained. This sample gives about 82,000 clones in total; roughly 72% of them show up just once. About 8.6% of the sample comes from the top ten. The sequenced sample consisted of PBMCs. The receptors here all came from a man aged 40-49 years in good health and CMV-seropositive.

In this sample, this clone turned up a few times. This chain connects TRBV7-2 to TRBJ1-4; a possible D gene is TRBD1 (5 bases). Germline CDR1 and CDR2: SGHTA and FQGNSA. With 4 bases removed from V and 4 bases from J, the gap between germline ends came to 10 bases. The CDR3 runs 14 residues. CDR3: CASSSGLINEKLFF. The CDR3 coding sequence is TGTGCCAGCAGCTCGGGACTTATTAATGAAAAACTGTTTTTT.

The count of this clone is one. This chain joins TRBV29-1 and TRBJ2-2, with 14 bases matching TRBD2. CDR1 and CDR2 (germline): SQVTM, ANQGSEA. This CDR3 spans 17 amino acids. V shed 6 bases and J 3 bases; nucleotides not matched to a gene: 9. The CDR3 loop is CSVGGTSGGRDTGELFF. The DNA of the CDR3 is TGCAGCGTGGGGGGGACTAGCGGGGGCCGGGACACCGGGGAGCTGTTTTTT.

The chain uses TRBV14 and TRBJ2-1, with 7 positions matching TRBD2. The trim removed 4 bases at V and 8 bases at J, leaving 11 bases unmatched. The germline V gene has CDR1 SGHDN and CDR2 FVKESK. This CDR3 has 15 amino acids. The CDR3 coding sequence is TGTGCCAGCAGCCCCAGCGGGATCAGGATACATGAGCAGTTCTTC. This encodes CASSPSGIRIHEQFF.

The chain has TRBV7-8 and TRBJ2-1, with 7 bases lining up with TRBD1. V lost 5 bases to trimming and J lost 0 bases; unmatched junction nucleotides: 10. The CDR3 has 17 amino acids. In germline, CDR1 is SGHVS, CDR2 FQNEAQ. This chain's CDR3 is CASSVRTGQSSYNEQFF. In DNA form, the CDR3 reads TGTGCCAGCAGCGTGCGGACAGGCCAAAGCTCCTACAATGAGCAGTTCTTC.

This clone has more than one count but fewer than ten. The DNA of the CDR3 is TGTGCCAGCAGCAGTTCAGGGGCCGGGAACACTGAAGCTTTCTTT. Residues: CASSSSGAGNTEAFF. The rearrangement links TRBV5-8 to TRBJ1-1; perhaps TRBD1 as D (6 bases). Trimming shortened V by 4 bases and J by 1 base, and 14 bases separated the two germline ends. CDR3 size: 15 residues. Germline lookup yields CDR1 SGHTS and CDR2 YDEGEE.

The chain couples TRBV7-2 to TRBJ2-3, with 11 bases lining up with TRBD1. Losses at the gene ends were 4 bases for V and 4 bases for J; bases not matched to a gene: 4. The CDR3 covers 15 residues. The germline V gene has CDR1 SGHTA and CDR2 FQGNSA. For the CDR3, the DNA is TGTGCCAGCAGCTCCCCGGGACAGGGGGCAGATACGCAGTATTTT. Protein sequence: CASSSPGQGADTQYF.

The J gene is TRBJ2-3, the V gene TRBV7-2, with 13 bases that match TRBD2. The ends lost 5 bases at V and 1 base at J; junction bases unmatched: 6. This CDR3 is 17 amino acids long. Per the germline V gene, CDR1 is SGHTA and CDR2 is FQGNSA. CDR3 nucleotides: TGTGCCAGCAGCGAAACTAGCGGGGGGGAGGGCACAGATACGCAGTATTTT. Residues: CASSETSGGEGTDTQYF.

The chain has TRBV30 and TRBJ1-4, with D perhaps matching TRBD1 (6 bases). This CDR3 spans 12 amino acids. Looked up from germline, CDR1 is GTSNPN and CDR2 is SVGIG (reference sequence). With 8 bases removed from V and 6 bases from J, the gap between germline ends came to 13 bases. CDR3 sequence (DNA): TGTGCCCTACACAGGGCAGATGAAAAACTGTTTTTT. Amino acid sequence: CALHRADEKLFF.

The genes are TRBV11-3 and TRBJ2-6; D unresolved. V was cut by 4 bases and J by 0 bases, with 10 bases left in between. From germline, CDR1 is SGHNT and CDR2 YENEEA. The CDR3 loop spans 16 amino acids. The CDR3 loop is CASSWALISGANVLTF. The CDR3 DNA sequence: TGTGCCAGCAGCTGGGCTCTAATCTCTGGGGCCAACGTCCTGACTTTC.

This clone was seen a single time. This sequence joins TRBV14 and TRBJ1-2; D not certain. Deletions cut 1 base from V and 2 bases from J, with 14 bases between. CDR3 size: 16 residues. The V gene's germline CDR1 is SGHDN and CDR2 FVKESK. DNA of the CDR3: TGTGCCAGCAGCCAAGGGGCAGGAACCCTCAACTATGGCTACACCTTC. Protein product: CASSQGAGTLNYGYTF.

On this clone: Other DNA sequences in this sample translate to the same CDR3. The gene calls are TRBV5-1 and TRBJ2-3; TRBD2 aligns across 11 bases. The germline gives CDR1 SGHRS, CDR2 YFSETQ. V gave up 4 bases and J gave up 0 bases; unmatched junction bases: 4. The CDR3 loop spans 16 amino acids. This CDR3 is CASSPGLAASTDTQYF. The CDR3 DNA is TGCGCCAGCAGCCCGGGACTAGCGGCTAGCACAGATACGCAGTATTTT.

CDR3 sequence reads: CASSPGLAGGIGYNEQFF. As DNA, the CDR3 is TGTGCCAGCAGTCCGGGACTAGCGGGAGGAATAGGTTATAATGAGCAGTTCTTC. The V gene is TRBV5-4, the J gene TRBJ2-1; 15 nucleotides line up with TRBD2. V lost 5 bases, J lost 7 bases, and 13 bases stayed unmatched. Germline loops: CDR1 SGHNT, CDR2 YYREEE (reference sequence). The CDR3 totals 18 residues.

V usage is TRBV27 and J usage is TRBJ2-3; 9 bases fit TRBD2. The CDR3 extends over 17 amino acids. CDR1 and CDR2 from the germline V gene are MNHEY and SMNVEV (reference sequence). The trim removed 3 bases at V and 0 bases at J, leaving 7 bases unmatched. The CDR3 nucleotides are TGTGCCAGCAGTTTTAGCGGGAGACCCCCTAGCACAGATACGCAGTATTTT. Its protein product is CASSFSGRPPSTDTQYF.

The chain is built from TRBV28 and TRBJ2-7, with 8 bases fitting TRBD1. The V and J ends lost 2 bases and 5 bases, in that order; junction bases with no gene match: 8. Germline assignment: CDR1 MDHEN and CDR2 SYDVKM. This CDR3 region has 15 residues. CDR3 bases: TGTGCCAGCAGTTTAGGGGCAGGGGGCGCAGACGAGCAGTACTTC. This gives the protein CASSLGAGGADEQYF.

This clone was seen many times. CDR3 sequence: CASGRVLNTEAFF. The CDR3, as DNA: TGTGCCAGCGGGCGGGTTCTGAACACTGAAGCTTTCTTT. The chain carries TRBV2 and TRBJ1-1; the D is unclear. The V end lost 8 bases, the J end lost 0 bases, and 10 bases lay between the germline ends. Germline V gene lookup returns CDR1 SNHLY and CDR2 FYNNEI. The CDR3 is 13 amino acids.

The V gene is TRBV4-2, the J gene TRBJ1-6, with D perhaps matching TRBD1 (5 bases). V shed 0 bases and J shed 0 bases, with 6 bases lying between them. Germline assignment: CDR1 LGHNA and CDR2 YNFKEQ. This CDR3 has 16 residues. DNA for the CDR3: TGTGCCAGCAGCCAAGATCAGGGCTCCTATAATTCACCCCTCCACTTT. Amino acids: CASSQDQGSYNSPLHF.

V is TRBV30 and J is TRBJ1-4; D unclear. Trimming removed 0 bases from V and 3 bases from J, with 14 bases in between. CDR1 GTSNPN and CDR2 SVGIG come from the germline V gene (reference sequence). This CDR3 has 16 amino acids. In DNA, the CDR3 is TGTGCCTGGAGTGTACCCCCCCGCCTACCTAATGAAAAACTGTTTTTT. Translating it yields CAWSVPPRLPNEKLFF.

This clone was seen a handful of times. V gene TRBV4-3 combines with J gene TRBJ1-1; the D gene is possibly TRBD1 (5 bases). Germline assignment: CDR1 LGHNA and CDR2 YSLEER. V shed 0 bases and J shed 6 bases, with 11 bases lying between them. The CDR3 contains 14 residues. The CDR3 sequence: CASSQDRRGAEAFF. The DNA for the CDR3 is TGCGCCAGCAGCCAAGATAGGCGGGGGGCTGAAGCTTTCTTT.

The V and J genes are TRBV11-3 and TRBJ2-1; 11 bases map to TRBD2. CDR1 is SGHNT, CDR2 YENEEA, per germline. The CDR3 consists of 15 residues. V lost 6 bases and J lost 7; bases outside the gene matches: 8. CDR3 sequence: CASSYSGRGRNEQFF. CDR3 coding DNA: TGTGCCAGCAGTTATAGCGGGAGGGGGAGGAATGAGCAGTTCTTC.

This rearrangement joins TRBV6-5 to TRBJ1-4; no clear D. Trimming shortened V by 3 bases and J by 8 bases, and 13 bases separated the two germline ends. The CDR3 is made up of 14 amino acids. Germline CDR1 is MNHEY and CDR2 is SVGAGI. CDR3 DNA sequence: TGTGCCAGCAGTTATAAAATGATCGCGGAAAAACTGTTTTTT. Translating it yields CASSYKMIAEKLFF.

The rearrangement joins TRBV30 to TRBJ2-3; 10 bases align to TRBD2. This CDR3 is 19 amino acids long. CDR1 is GTSNPN and CDR2 is SVGIG in the germline V gene (reference sequence). Trimming took 2 bases from V and 0 from J; bases not matched to a gene: 14. Here the CDR3 reads CAWSTLAGGRDLSTDTQYF. The CDR3 DNA follows: TGTGCCTGGAGTACATTAGCGGGGGGACGGGATCTTAGCACAGATACGCAGTATTTT.

This clone was seen a handful of times. This sample includes further DNA sequences coding for the same CDR3. The chain has TRBV28 and TRBJ1-1, with 7 bases identical to TRBD1. Germline-derived CDR1 and CDR2 are MDHEN and SYDVKM. The trim removed 6 bases at V and 2 bases at J, leaving 6 bases unmatched. The CDR3 length is 14 residues. CDR3 nucleotide sequence: TGTGCCAGCAGCCCTGACAGGGTCAACACTGAAGCTTTCTTT. As protein: CASSPDRVNTEAFF.

In this sample, this clone turned up once. The genes are TRBV30 and TRBJ2-5, with D tentatively TRBD1 (6 bases). Trimming left V 1 base short and J 7 bases short, with 10 bases between. This CDR3 comprises 12 residues. Germline CDR1 GTSNPN, CDR2 SVGIG (reference sequence). The CDR3: CAWSDREPTQYF. The CDR3 bases are TGTGCCTGGAGTGACAGGGAACCGACCCAGTACTTC.

The V gene is TRBV25-1, the J gene TRBJ1-5, with no clear D. The ends were cut back, 5 bases at V and 7 bases at J, with 12 bases in the middle. This CDR3 contains 13 residues. CDR1 is MGHDK, CDR2 SYGVNS, per germline. CDR3 in DNA: TGTGCCAGCAGTAATTCGGGGTTCCAGCCCCAGCATTTT. This gives the protein CASSNSGFQPQHF.

The sample holds one count of this clone. J is TRBJ2-7 and V is TRBV5-1, with TRBD2 matching 14 bases. Germline CDR1 is SGHRS and CDR2 is YFSETQ. The CDR3 is 19 residues long. Trimming cost V 4 bases and J 2 bases; bases outside gene matches: 14. Here the CDR3 reads CASSLQTQGLAGAPYEQYF. CDR3 sequence (DNA): TGCGCCAGCAGCCTACAAACCCAGGGACTAGCGGGAGCTCCCTACGAGCAGTACTTC.

This chain connects TRBV18 to TRBJ1-1; a weak D match, TRBD1 (5 bases). The V end was cut by 2 bases, the J end by 2 bases, with 9 bases between. The length of the CDR3 is 14 residues. CDR1 and CDR2 from the germline V gene are KGHSH and LQKENI. The DNA of the CDR3 is TGTGCCAGCTCACCAAGGGGCCAAAACACTGAAGCTTTCTTT. Amino acid sequence: CASSPRGQNTEAFF. Based on the CDR3 plus reference TRBV18 and TRBJ1-1, the full variable domain is NAGVMQNPRHLVRRRGQEARLRCSPMKGHSHVYWYRQLPEEGLKFMVYLQKENIIDESGMPKERFSAEFPKEGPSILRIQQVVRGDSAAYFCASSPRGQNTEAFFGQGTRLTVV.

In its sample, this clone was seen once. The J gene is TRBJ2-7, the V gene TRBV7-3; no firm D call. The germline V gene has CDR1 SGHTA and CDR2 FQGTGA. The CDR3 covers 17 residues. The V and J ends lost 4 bases and 2 bases respectively, with 21 bases between them. CDR3 in amino acids: CASSSESLRVYTYEQYF. The CDR3 DNA follows: TGTGCCAGCAGCTCCGAATCCCTCCGGGTATATACCTACGAGCAGTACTTC.

The chain recombines TRBV30 with TRBJ2-1, with D perhaps TRBD2 (6 bases). This CDR3 is 13 amino acids long. Trimming cost V 0 bases and J 4 bases, with 7 bases left between them. The germline V gene has CDR1 GTSNPN and CDR2 SVGIG (reference sequence). The CDR3 spells CAWSVSGYNEQFF. CDR3 sequence (DNA): TGTGCCTGGAGTGTAAGCGGGTACAATGAGCAGTTCTTC.

This chain connects TRBV30 to TRBJ2-1; TRBD2 aligns across 10 bases. The V gene's germline CDR1 is GTSNPN and CDR2 SVGIG (reference sequence). This CDR3 comprises 15 residues. The ends lost 0 bases at V and 5 bases at J; junction bases unmatched: 4. The CDR3 here is CAWSVPGLANNEQFF. In nucleotides, the CDR3 is TGTGCCTGGAGTGTTCCGGGACTAGCGAACAATGAGCAGTTCTTC.

The chain carries TRBV5-1 and TRBJ1-6, with a possible D match to TRBD1 (6 bases). Germline-derived CDR1 and CDR2 are SGHRS and YFSETQ. This CDR3 is 14 amino acids long. Trimming removed 1 base from V and 11 bases from J, with 13 bases in between. The CDR3 sequence is CASSLREGGAPLHF. The CDR3 DNA is TGCGCCAGCAGCTTGAGAGAAGGGGGTGCACCCCTCCACTTT.